Listed here is a single TCR beta chain. CDR3 length equals 15 residues. Germline CDR1 LGHDT, CDR2 YNNKEL (reference sequence). V lost 2 bases to trimming and J lost 5 bases, with 15 bases between them. This sample stems from a study of blood T cell repertoires in COVID-19. Profiling relied on immunoSEQ multiplex PCR, and the TCRdb table lists in-frame clones only, not all of them. The sample has hundreds of thousands of clones, around 91% seen once. Recovered participants had two consecutive negative NP/OP PCR tests, healthcare professional clearance, or symptom resolution. The sequence derives from a woman younger than 30 who had recovered from COVID-19. The chain employs TRBV3-1 (or the pseudogene TRBV3-2) and TRBJ2-5; the D gene is possibly TRBD2 (6 bases). Material: PBMCs or T cells enriched from blood (not recorded which). CDR3 DNA: TGTGCCAGCAGCCAAATTGGGGGACGGGAGGAGACCCAGTACTTC. Translating gives CASSQIGGREETQYF.